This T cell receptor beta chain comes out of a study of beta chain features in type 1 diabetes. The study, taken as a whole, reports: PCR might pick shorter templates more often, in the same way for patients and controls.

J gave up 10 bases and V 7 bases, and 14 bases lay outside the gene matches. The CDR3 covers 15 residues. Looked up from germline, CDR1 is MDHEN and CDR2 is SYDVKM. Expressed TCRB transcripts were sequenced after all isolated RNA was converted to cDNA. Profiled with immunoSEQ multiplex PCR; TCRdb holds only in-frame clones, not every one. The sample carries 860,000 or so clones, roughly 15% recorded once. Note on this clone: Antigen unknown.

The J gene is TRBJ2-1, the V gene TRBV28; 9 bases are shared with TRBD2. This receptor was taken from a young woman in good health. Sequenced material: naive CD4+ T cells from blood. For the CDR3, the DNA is TGTGCCAGCACCTCCGGGACTAGCCCGGATTTGGAGCAGTTCTTC. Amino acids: CASTSGTSPDLEQFF.